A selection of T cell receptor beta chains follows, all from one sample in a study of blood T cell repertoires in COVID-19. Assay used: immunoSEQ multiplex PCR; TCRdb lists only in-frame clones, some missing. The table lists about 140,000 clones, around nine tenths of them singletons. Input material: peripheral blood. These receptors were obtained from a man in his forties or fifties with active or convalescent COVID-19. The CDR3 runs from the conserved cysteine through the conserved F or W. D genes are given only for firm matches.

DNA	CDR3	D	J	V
TGTGCCAGCAGCCTGGGACAGGGGGCAGGGTACGAGCAGTACTTC	CASSLGQGAGYEQYF	TRBD1	TRBJ2-7	TRBV7-2
TGTGCCAGCAGCTTGGGTCAGGCGGGAGGCTTTTACAATGAGCAGTTCTTC	CASSLGQAGGFYNEQFF	TRBD2	TRBJ2-1	TRBV5-4
TGTGCCAGCAGCCAAGGGGACAGGCGGGGAGGCGAGTACTTC	CASSQGDRRGGEYF	TRBD1	TRBJ2-7	TRBV3-1/TRBV3-2
TGTGCCAGCAGCGAACCGCCGGGGACTGAAGCTTTCTTT	CASSEPPGTEAFF	-	TRBJ1-1	TRBV7-9
TGTGCCAGCAGCTTGGGACGGGGGTTGAAGACCCAGTACTTC	CASSLGRGLKTQYF	-	TRBJ2-5	TRBV7-2
TGTGCCAGCAGTGAATTTAGGCTAGCAGCGCAGTTCTTC	CASSEFRLAAQFF	-	TRBJ2-1	TRBV6-1
TGTGCCAGCAGCTTGGTGTCTAGCGGAACCTACGAGCAGTACTTC	CASSLVSSGTYEQYF	TRBD2	TRBJ2-7	TRBV5-6
TGTGCCAGCAGCCCCAGGGACTCACGCACGGATACGCAGTATTTT	CASSPRDSRTDTQYF	-	TRBJ2-3	TRBV7-2
TGTGCTAGTGGACTCGGACAGGGAGAGACCCAGTACTTC	CASGLGQGETQYF	TRBD1	TRBJ2-5	TRBV12-5
TGTGCCAGCTCAGGGGCCGGGACAGAAAACACCGGGGAGCTGTTTTTT	CASSGAGTENTGELFF	TRBD1	TRBJ2-2	TRBV18
TGTGCCAGCAGCCAAGACCCCTTTGACTGGGACACTGAAGCTTTCTTT	CASSQDPFDWDTEAFF	-	TRBJ1-1	TRBV3-1/TRBV3-2
TGTGCCATCAGGGACAGTGCTAGCGGCTACACAGATACGCAGTATTTT	CAIRDSASGYTDTQYF	-	TRBJ2-3	TRBV10-3
TGTGCCAGCAGCCAAGCTCTATCCGGGACAGGGTACCACGAGCAGTACTTC	CASSQALSGTGYHEQYF	TRBD1	TRBJ2-7	TRBV4-2